Given below is one T cell receptor (beta chain) in context. No cognate antigen has been identified for it. Base qualities are missing; no much larger clone stands one base away. For sequencing, an Illumina HiSeq 2500 was employed. TCR beta libraries were prepared by quantitative 5'-RACE with molecular barcodes. The authors' pipeline ran thus. A new computational method, built on a probabilistic model of VDJ rearrangement, was used to identify disease-linked TCR variants. TCRdb's own reprocessing of the public reads used fastp at Q25 and MiXCR and kept productive beta chains. Each entry is one CDR3 protein sequence, shown with its most common DNA and genes. TCRdb, not the authors, supplied the V and J calls. For this sample the table gives about 130,000 distinct CDR3 sequences, of which approximately 13% were detected only once. The ten largest clones add up to 2.5% to 3.5% of the sample. The sample originates from a study of CD8 T cells in ankylosing spondylitis (dated by TCRdb to about 2017). About the full investigation: The study set out to find disease-linked TCR variants by profiling T cell receptor beta repertoires in ankylosing spondylitis patients and healthy donors. In total, the full study cohort was made up of some 110 healthy donors and roughly 27 ankylosing spondylitis patients. Peripheral blood was sampled, and synovial fluid was additionally collected from ankylosing spondylitis patients.

Overall study outcomes, separate from this receptor: A TCR beta motif made up of eight or nine highly homologous amino acid variants appeared to be characteristic of blood from ankylosing spondylitis patients. A CD8+ phenotype was shown by the disease-linked clones, which were found at relatively low frequencies in peripheral blood. The disease-linked clones were reported as significantly enriched in matched synovial fluid samples from ankylosing spondylitis patients. Some of the motif variants had been reported before in the synovial fluid and blood of reactive arthritis patients, a finding that suggests common disease-initiation mechanisms.

CDR1 and CDR2, per the germline V gene, are KGHSH and LQKENI. The CDR3, from cysteine to phenylalanine, totals 14 residues. Only the CDR3 portion is preserved as DNA: 42 bases, with reading frame beginning at the first base. Deletion took 1 base off V and 5 bases off J, with a span of 9 bases between the germline ends. This receptor was obtained from a female donor with ankylosing spondylitis or in good health (not recorded which). The sample comprised blood, either unsorted or a sorted T cell fraction (not recorded which). The chain is made from TRBV18 and TRBJ1-5; no D gene can be assigned with confidence. The DNA is as follows: TGTGCCAGCTCACCACTTTCCGGGGATCAGCCCCAGCATTTT. This sequence encodes CASSPLSGDQPQHF.